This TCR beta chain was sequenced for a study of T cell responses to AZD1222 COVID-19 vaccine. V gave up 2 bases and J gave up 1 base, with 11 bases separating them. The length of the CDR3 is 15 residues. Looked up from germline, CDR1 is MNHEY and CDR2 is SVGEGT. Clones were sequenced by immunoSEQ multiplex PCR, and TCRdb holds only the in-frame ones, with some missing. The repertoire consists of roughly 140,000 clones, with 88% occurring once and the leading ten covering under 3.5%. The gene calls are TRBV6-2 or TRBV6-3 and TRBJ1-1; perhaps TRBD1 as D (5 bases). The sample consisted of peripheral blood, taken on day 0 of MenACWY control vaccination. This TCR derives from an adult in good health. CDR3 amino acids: CASSYAAQGNTEAFF. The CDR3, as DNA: TGTGCCAGCAGTTACGCCGCGCAGGGGAACACTGAAGCTTTCTTT.